This T cell receptor (beta chain) was retrieved from a study of cytomegalovirus exposure and HLA in healthy donors. Findings and caveats of the study: Immune exposure information comprised only CMV serostatus.

This CDR3 is 13 amino acids long. V lost 8 bases and J 8 bases, leaving 18 bases between the germline ends. Germline-derived CDR1 and CDR2 are SEHNR and FQNEAQ (reference sequence). PCR employed 60 Vbeta and 13 Jbeta primers. Repertoires were generated with immunoSEQ multiplex PCR, while TCRdb's copy carries only in-frame clones and drops some. The repertoire consists of around 150,000 clones, with over 60% occurring once and the leading ten covering over 2%. This clone was observed a few times. What it binds is unknown. The V call is TRBV7-9, the J call TRBJ1-1; no definite D call. Specimen: PBMCs. The source of this sequence is a man aged 40-50 years in good health and CMV-seronegative. Here the CDR3 reads CASRSEGRVEAFF. In nucleotides, the CDR3 is TGTGCCAGCCGCTCTGAGGGAAGGGTGGAAGCTTTCTTT. Full variable domain (remainder filled in from reference TRBV7-9 and TRBJ1-1): DTGVSQNPRHKITKRGQNVTFRCDPISEHNRLYWYRQTLGQGPEFLTYFQNEAQLEKSRLLSDRFSAERPKGSFSTLEIQRTEQGDSAMYLCASRSEGRVEAFFGQGTRLTVV.